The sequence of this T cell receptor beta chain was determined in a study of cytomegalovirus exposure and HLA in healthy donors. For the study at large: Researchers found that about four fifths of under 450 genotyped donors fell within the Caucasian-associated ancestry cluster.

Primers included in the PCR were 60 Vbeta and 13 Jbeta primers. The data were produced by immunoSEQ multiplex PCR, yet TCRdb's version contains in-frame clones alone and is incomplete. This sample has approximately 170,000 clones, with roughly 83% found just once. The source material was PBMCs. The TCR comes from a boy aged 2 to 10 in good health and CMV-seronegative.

The CDR3 protein is CASSASGNQETQYF. Written as DNA, the CDR3 is TGTGCCAGCAGCGCTAGCGGGAACCAAGAGACCCAGTACTTC. This chain connects TRBV5-8 to TRBJ2-5, with 9 bases lining up with TRBD2. V was pared by 4 bases and J by 0 bases, with 1 base of the junction left unmatched. CDR1 and CDR2 (germline): SGHTS, YDEGEE. The CDR3 has 14 residues.